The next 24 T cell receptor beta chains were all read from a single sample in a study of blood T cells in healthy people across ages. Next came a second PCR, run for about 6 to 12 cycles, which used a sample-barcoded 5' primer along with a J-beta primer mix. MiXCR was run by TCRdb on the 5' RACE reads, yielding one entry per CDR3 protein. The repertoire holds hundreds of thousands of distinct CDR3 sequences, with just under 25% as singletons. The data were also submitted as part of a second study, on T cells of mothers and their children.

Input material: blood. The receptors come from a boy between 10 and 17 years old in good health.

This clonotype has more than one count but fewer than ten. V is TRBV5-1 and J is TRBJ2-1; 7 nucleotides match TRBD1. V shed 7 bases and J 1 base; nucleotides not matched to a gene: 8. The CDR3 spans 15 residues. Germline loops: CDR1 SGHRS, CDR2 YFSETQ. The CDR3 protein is CASVLTGESYNEQFF. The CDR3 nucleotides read TGCGCCAGCGTACTAACAGGGGAGTCCTACAATGAGCAGTTCTTC.

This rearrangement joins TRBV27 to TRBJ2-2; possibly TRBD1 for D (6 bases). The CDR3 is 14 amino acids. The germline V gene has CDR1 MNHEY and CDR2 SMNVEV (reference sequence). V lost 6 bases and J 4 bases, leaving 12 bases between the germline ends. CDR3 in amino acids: CASRQDRITGELFF. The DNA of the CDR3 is TGTGCCAGCAGACAGGACAGAATCACCGGGGAGCTGTTTTTT.

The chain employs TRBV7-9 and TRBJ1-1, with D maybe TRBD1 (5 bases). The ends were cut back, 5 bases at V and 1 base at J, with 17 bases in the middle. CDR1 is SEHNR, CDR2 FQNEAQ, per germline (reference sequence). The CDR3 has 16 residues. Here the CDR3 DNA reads TGTGCCAGCAGCCTAGGGGTCCGGGACGGGAACACTGAAGCTTTCTTT. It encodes CASSLGVRDGNTEAFF.

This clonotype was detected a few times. DNA for the CDR3: TGCGCCAGCAGCTTGTCTCCGGGGTTGGATCAGCCCCAGCATTTT. Translation: CASSLSPGLDQPQHF. The chain is built from TRBV5-1 and TRBJ1-5; D is undetermined. V was cut by 1 base and J by 5 bases, with 13 bases left in between. Germline assignment: CDR1 SGHRS and CDR2 YFSETQ. The CDR3 is 15 amino acids.

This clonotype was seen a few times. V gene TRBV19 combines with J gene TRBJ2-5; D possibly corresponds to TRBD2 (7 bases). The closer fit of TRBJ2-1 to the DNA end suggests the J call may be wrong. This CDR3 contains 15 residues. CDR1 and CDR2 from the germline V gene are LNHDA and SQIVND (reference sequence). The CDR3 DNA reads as TGTGCCAGTAAGGGGGGAGGGAGGAACCCCAATGAGCAGTTCTTC. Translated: CASKGGGRNPNEQFF.

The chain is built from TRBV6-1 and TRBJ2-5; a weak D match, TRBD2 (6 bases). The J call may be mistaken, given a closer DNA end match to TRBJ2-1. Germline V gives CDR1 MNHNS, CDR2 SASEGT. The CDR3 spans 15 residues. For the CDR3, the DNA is TGTGCCAGCAAGAAGCTGGGGGAGCGGGTGAATGAGCAGTTCTTC. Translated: CASKKLGERVNEQFF.

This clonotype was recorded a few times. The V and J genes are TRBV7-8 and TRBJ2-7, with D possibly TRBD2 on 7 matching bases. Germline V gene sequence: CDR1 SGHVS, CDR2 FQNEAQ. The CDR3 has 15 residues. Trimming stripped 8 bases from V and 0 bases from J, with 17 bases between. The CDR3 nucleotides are TGTGCCAGCTCCACCGGGGGCGGGAGCTCCTACGAGCAGTACTTC. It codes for CASSTGGGSSYEQYF.

The CDR3 coding sequence is TGTGCCAGCAGCTTAGCGCTACGAGAGGCTTTCTTT. It specifies CASSLALREAFF. The V call is TRBV7-9, the J call TRBJ1-1, with D unclear. The CDR3 length is 12 residues. CDR1 and CDR2 (germline): SEHNR, FQNEAQ (reference sequence). Trimming pared 0 bases from V and 11 bases from J, leaving 10 bases between.

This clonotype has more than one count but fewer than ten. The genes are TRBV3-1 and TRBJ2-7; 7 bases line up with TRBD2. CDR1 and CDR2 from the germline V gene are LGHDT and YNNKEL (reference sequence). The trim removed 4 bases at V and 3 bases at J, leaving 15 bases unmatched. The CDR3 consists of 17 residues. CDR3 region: CASSPAVGREVLYEQYF. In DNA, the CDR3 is TGTGCCAGCAGCCCGGCTGTGGGCCGGGAGGTTCTCTACGAGCAGTACTTC.

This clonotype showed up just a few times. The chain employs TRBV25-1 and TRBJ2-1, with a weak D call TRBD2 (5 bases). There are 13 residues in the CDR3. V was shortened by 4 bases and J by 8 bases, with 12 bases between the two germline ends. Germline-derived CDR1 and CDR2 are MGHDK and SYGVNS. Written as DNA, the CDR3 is TGTGCCAGCAGTGTCCCTAGCTCCCATGAGCAGTTCTTC. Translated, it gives CASSVPSSHEQFF.

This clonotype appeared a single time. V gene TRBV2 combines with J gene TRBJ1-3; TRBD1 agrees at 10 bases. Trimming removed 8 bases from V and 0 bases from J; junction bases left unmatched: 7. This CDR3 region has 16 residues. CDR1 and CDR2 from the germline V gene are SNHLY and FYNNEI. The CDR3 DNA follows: TGTGCCAGCGAACCGGGACAGGGGACCTCTGGAAACACCATATATTTT. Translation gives CASEPGQGTSGNTIYF.

In nucleotides, the CDR3 is TGTGCCAGCAGTCTACTAGCGGAAGGTTACGAGCAGTACTTC. It codes for CASSLLAEGYEQYF. The chain joins TRBV6-2 or TRBV6-3 to TRBJ2-7; 8 bases fit TRBD2. The germline V gene has CDR1 MNHEY and CDR2 SVGEGT. The V segment lost 5 bases and the J segment 4 bases; nucleotides outside the gene matches: 7. The CDR3 sequence is 14 residues long.

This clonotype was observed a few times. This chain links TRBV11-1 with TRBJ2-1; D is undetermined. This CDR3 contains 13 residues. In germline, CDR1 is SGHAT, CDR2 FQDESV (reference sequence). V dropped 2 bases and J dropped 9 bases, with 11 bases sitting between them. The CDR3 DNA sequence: TGTGCCAGCAGCTTATCGGCCGAGTCTGAGCAGTTCTTC. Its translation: CASSLSAESEQFF.

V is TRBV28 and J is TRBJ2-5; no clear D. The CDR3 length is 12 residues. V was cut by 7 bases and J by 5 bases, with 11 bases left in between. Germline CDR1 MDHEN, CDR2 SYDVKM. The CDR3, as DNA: TGTGCCAGCATAGGGCCTTTGGAGACCCAGTACTTC. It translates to CASIGPLETQYF.

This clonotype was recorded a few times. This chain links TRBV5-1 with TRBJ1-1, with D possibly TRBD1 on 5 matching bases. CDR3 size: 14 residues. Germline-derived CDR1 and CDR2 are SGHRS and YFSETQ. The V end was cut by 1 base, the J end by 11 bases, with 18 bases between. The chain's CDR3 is CASSLSPGAVSAFF. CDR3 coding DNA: TGCGCCAGCAGCTTGTCTCCCGGGGCAGTATCGGCTTTCTTT.

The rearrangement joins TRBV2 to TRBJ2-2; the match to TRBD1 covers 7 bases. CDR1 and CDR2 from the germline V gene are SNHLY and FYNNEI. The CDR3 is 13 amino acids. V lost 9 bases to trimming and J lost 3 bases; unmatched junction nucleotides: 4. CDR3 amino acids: CARRQGDTGELFF. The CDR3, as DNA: TGTGCCAGAAGACAGGGAGACACCGGGGAGCTGTTTTTT.

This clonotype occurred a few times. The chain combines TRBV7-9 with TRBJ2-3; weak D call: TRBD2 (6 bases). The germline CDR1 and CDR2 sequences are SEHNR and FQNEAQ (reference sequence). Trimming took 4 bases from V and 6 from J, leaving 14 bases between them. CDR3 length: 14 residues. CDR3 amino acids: CASSSGGIYDTQYF. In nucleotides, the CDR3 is TGTGCCAGCAGCTCTGGGGGGATTTACGATACGCAGTATTTT.

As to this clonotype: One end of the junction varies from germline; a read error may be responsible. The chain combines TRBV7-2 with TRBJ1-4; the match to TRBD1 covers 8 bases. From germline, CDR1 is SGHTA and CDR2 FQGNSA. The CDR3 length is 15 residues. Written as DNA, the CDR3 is TGTGCCATCAGCCAGGGGGCCCCAGGACGGGAAAAACTGTTTTTT. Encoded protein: CAISQGAPGREKLFF.

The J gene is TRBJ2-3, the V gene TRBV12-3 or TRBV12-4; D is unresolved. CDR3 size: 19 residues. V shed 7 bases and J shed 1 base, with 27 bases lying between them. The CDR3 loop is CASTHRKGLLLSGTDTQYF. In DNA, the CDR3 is TGTGCCAGCACCCATCGAAAGGGCTTACTTCTATCGGGCACAGATACGCAGTATTTT.

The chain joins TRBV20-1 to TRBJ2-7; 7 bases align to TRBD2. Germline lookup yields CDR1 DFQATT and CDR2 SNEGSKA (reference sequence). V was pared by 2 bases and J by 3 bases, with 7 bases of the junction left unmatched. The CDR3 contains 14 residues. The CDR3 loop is CSARPGLDGYEQYF. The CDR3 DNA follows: TGCAGTGCTAGACCTGGACTAGATGGCTACGAGCAGTACTTC.

This CDR3 reads CASSLRSSNYGYTF. The CDR3 DNA is TGTGCCAGCAGTTTACGCAGCTCTAACTATGGCTACACCTTC. The gene calls are TRBV27 and TRBJ1-2; unclear D gene. The germline V gene encodes CDR1 MNHEY and CDR2 SMNVEV (reference sequence). The length of the CDR3 is 14 residues. The ends were cut back, 2 bases at V and 0 bases at J, with 7 bases in the middle.

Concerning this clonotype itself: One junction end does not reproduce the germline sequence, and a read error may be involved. CDR3 region: CSGDNYAYTF. The CDR3 DNA is TGCAGTGGGGACAACTATGCCTACACCTTC. This chain connects TRBV20-1 to TRBJ1-2; a weak D match, TRBD1 (6 bases). From germline, CDR1 is DFQATT and CDR2 SNEGSKA (reference sequence). The CDR3 totals 10 residues.

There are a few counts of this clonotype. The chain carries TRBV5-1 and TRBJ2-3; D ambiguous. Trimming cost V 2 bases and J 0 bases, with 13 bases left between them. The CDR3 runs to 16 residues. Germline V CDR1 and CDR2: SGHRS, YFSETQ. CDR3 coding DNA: TGCGCCAGCAGCTTCCCGGAGACCCTGAGCACAGATACGCAGTATTTT. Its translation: CASSFPETLSTDTQYF.

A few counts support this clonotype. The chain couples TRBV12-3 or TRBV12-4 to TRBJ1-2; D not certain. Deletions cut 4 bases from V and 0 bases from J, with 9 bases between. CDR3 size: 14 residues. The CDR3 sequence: CASSSWGANYGYTF. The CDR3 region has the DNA TGTGCCAGCAGTTCGTGGGGAGCTAACTATGGCTACACCTTC.